This T cell receptor (beta chain) was identified during a study of blood T cell repertoires in COVID-19. A Seattle source enrolled patients during active infection and followed them longitudinally. Germline V lookup: CDR1 KGHSH, CDR2 LQKENI. The CDR3 spans 18 residues. After removal of 3 bases from V and 4 bases from J, the junction contained 14 bases not matched to a gene. This clone has a single count. Measured with immunoSEQ multiplex PCR; TCRdb has only the in-frame clones, and not every one. Of about 240,000 clones listed, around 81% are singletons. This receptor was obtained from a woman of 80 years or more with COVID-19, enrolled during active disease. V usage is TRBV18 and J usage is TRBJ1-2, with 10 bases lining up with TRBD1. Sequencing was done on a sample of peripheral blood. The CDR3 region has the DNA TGTGCCAGCTCACCCTCGACAGGGGGCAGGGGAGGCCCCTATGGCTACACCTTC. It specifies CASSPSTGGRGGPYGYTF.